Listed here are 7 T cell receptor beta chains from one sample, sequenced in a study of T cells in Graves' hyperthyroidism and ophthalmopathy. RNA transcripts were the template for amplifying TCR beta CDR3 regions. TCR CDR3 regions were first amplified by RT-PCR with HTBI primers. One entry per CDR3 protein results from TCRdb running MiXCR on the multiplex PCR reads. In the table there are under 350,000 distinct CDR3 sequences, 15% to 20% of which are singletons. Specimen: blood. These receptors came from a woman between 50 and 59 years old with Graves' hyperthyroidism.

The chain links TRBV19 to TRBJ1-2; 8 bases agree with TRBD1. The CDR3 is made up of 13 amino acids. Germline V gene lookup returns CDR1 LNHDA and CDR2 SQIVND (reference sequence). V gave up 6 bases and J gave up 3 bases; unmatched junction bases: 3. The CDR3 loop reads CASRGQDDYGYTF. CDR3 in DNA: TGTGCCAGTAGGGGACAGGACGACTATGGCTACACCTTC.

A few counts support this clonotype. The genes are TRBV4-2 and TRBJ1-2; D is undetermined. V shed 1 base and J shed 8 bases, with 14 bases lying between them. CDR3 size: 14 residues. Germline lookup yields CDR1 LGHNA and CDR2 YNFKEQ. In DNA, the CDR3 is TGTGCCAGCAGCCAAGCGGCTGACGATATGGGCTACACCTTC. The encoded protein is CASSQAADDMGYTF.

J is TRBJ1-1 and V is TRBV6-1; maybe TRBD1 (6 bases). Germline loops: CDR1 MNHNS, CDR2 SASEGT. This CDR3 region has 13 residues. Deletions cut 7 bases from V and 3 bases from J, with 12 bases between. CDR3 in amino acids: CASTWGADTEAFF. CDR3 DNA sequence: TGTGCCAGCACCTGGGGGGCCGACACTGAAGCTTTCTTT.

This clonotype was seen ten or more times. A read error may account for a junction end that differs from germline. J is TRBJ2-5 and V is TRBV5-4; 8 bases are shared with TRBD1. This CDR3 spans 15 amino acids. The germline CDR1 and CDR2 sequences are SGHNT and YYREEE (reference sequence). The CDR3 DNA reads TGTGCCAGCAGGTTGGACAGGGACTCTAAAGAGACCCAGTACTTC. Its translation is CASRLDRDSKETQYF.

The J gene is TRBJ2-1, the V gene TRBV20-1; D remains ambiguous. CDR3 length: 15 amino acids. The germline V and J ends were trimmed by 0 bases and 0 bases, with 9 bases remaining between them. Germline V gene lookup returns CDR1 DFQATT and CDR2 SNEGSKA (reference sequence). The DNA of the CDR3 is TGCAGTGCTAGAGACCCTGGCAGCTCCTACAATGAGCAGTTCTTC. It yields the protein CSARDPGSSYNEQFF.

The J gene is TRBJ1-5, the V gene TRBV2; D remains unclear. Germline V gene data show CDR1 as SNHLY and CDR2 as FYNNEI. The CDR3 covers 15 residues. Deletions cut 5 bases from V and 2 bases from J, with 13 bases between. CDR3: CASSLGSWGNQPQHF. Written as DNA, the CDR3 is TGTGCCAGCAGTTTAGGTTCATGGGGCAATCAGCCCCAGCATTTT.

This clonotype was picked up many times. Germline is not matched at one junction end, which may reflect a read error. CDR3 coding DNA: TGTGCCAGCAGCTTGATGGGGGGAACCATGAATACTGAAGCTTTCTTT. It translates to CASSLMGGTMNTEAFF. The V call is TRBV5-5, the J call TRBJ1-1, with D possibly being TRBD1 (5 bases). Germline V gene sequence: CDR1 SGHKS, CDR2 YYEKEE (reference sequence). The CDR3 contains 16 residues. The complete variable domain, with remaining parts taken from reference TRBV5-5 and TRBJ1-1, reads DAGVTQSPTHLIKTRGQQVTLRCSPISGHKSVSWYQQVLGQGPQFIFQYYEKEERGRGNFPDRFSARQFPNYSSELNVNALLLGDSALYLCASSLMGGTMNTEAFFGQGTRLTVV.